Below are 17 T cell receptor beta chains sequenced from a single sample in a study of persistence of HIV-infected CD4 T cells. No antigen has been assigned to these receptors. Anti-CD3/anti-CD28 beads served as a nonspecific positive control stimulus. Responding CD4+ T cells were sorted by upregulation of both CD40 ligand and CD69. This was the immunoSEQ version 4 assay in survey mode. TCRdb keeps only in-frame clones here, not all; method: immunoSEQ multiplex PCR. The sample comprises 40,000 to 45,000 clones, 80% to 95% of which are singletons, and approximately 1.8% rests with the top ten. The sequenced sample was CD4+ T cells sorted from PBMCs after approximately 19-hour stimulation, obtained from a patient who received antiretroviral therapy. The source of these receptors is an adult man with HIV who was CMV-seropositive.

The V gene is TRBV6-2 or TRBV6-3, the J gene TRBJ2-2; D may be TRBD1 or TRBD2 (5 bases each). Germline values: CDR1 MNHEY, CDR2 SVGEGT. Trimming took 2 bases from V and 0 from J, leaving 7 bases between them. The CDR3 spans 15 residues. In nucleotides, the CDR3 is TGTGCCAGCAGTTACGGGGGTACGAACACCGGGGAGCTGTTTTTT. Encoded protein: CASSYGGTNTGELFF.

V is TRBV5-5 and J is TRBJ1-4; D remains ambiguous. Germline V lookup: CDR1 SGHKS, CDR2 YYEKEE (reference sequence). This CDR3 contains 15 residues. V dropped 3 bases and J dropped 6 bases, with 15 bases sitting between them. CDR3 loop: CASSSSPESYEKLFF. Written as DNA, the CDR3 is TGTGCCAGCAGCTCGTCTCCTGAGTCCTATGAAAAACTGTTTTTT. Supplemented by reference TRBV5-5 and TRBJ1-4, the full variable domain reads DAGVTQSPTHLIKTRGQQVTLRCSPISGHKSVSWYQQVLGQGPQFIFQYYEKEERGRGNFPDRFSARQFPNYSSELNVNALLLGDSALYLCASSSSPESYEKLFFGSGTQLSVL.

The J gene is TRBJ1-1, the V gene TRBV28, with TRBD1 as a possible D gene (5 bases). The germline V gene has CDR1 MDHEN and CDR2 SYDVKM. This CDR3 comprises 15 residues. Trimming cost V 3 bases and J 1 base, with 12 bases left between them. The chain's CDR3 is CASSLPSGGNTEAFF. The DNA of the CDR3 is TGTGCCAGCAGTTTGCCTTCGGGGGGGAACACTGAAGCTTTCTTT. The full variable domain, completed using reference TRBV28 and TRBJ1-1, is DVKVTQSSRYLVKRTGEKVFLECVQDMDHENMFWYRQDPGLGLRLIYFSYDVKMKEKGDIPEGYSVSREKKERFSLILESASTNQTSMYLCASSLPSGGNTEAFFGQGTRLTVV.

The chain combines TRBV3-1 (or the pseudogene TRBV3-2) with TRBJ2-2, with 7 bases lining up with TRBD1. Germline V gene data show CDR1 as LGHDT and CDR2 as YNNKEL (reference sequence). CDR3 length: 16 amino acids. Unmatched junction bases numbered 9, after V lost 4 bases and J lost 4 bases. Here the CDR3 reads CASSRRQGSGTGELFF. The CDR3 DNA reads TGTGCCAGCAGCCGCAGACAGGGTTCGGGCACCGGGGAGCTGTTTTTT.

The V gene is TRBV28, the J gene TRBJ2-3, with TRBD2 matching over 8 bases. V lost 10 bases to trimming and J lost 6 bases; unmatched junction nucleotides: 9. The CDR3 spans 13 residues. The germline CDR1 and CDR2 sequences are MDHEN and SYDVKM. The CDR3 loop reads CATIRGGLDTQYF. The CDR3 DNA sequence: TGTGCCACCATCCGGGGGGGCCTGGATACGCAGTATTTT.

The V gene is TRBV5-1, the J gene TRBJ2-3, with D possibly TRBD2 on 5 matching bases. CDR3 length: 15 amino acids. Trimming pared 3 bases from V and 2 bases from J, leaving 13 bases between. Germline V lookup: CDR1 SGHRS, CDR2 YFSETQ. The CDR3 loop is CASSSGLTTTDTQYF. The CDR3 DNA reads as TGCGCCAGCAGCTCTGGACTGACTACCACAGATACGCAGTATTTT.

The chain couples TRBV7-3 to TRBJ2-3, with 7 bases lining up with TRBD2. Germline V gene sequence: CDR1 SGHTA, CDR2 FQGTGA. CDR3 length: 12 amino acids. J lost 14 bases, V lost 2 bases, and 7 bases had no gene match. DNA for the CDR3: TGTGCCAGCAGCTTACGTGGGACTATTTTGTATTTT. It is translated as CASSLRGTILYF.

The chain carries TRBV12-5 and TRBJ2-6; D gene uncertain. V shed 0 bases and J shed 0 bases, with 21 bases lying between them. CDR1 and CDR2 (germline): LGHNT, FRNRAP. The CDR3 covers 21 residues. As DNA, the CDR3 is TGTGCTAGTGGTTTGGTACCCATTTTGGGTCTCAGTAACTCTGGGGCCAACGTCCTGACTTTC. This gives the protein CASGLVPILGLSNSGANVLTF.

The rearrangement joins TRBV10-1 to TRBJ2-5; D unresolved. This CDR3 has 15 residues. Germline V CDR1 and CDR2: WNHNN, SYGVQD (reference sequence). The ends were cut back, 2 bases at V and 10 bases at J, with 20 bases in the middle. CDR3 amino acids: CASSELSVASVDQYF. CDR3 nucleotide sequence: TGCGCCAGCAGTGAGCTATCAGTGGCCTCGGTGGACCAGTACTTC.

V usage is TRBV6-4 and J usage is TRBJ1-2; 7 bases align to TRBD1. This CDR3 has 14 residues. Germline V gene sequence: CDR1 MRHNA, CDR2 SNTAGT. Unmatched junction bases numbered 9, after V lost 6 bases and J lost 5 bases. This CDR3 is CASSETGFGYGYTF. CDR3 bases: TGTGCCAGCAGCGAGACAGGGTTTGGGTATGGCTACACCTTC.

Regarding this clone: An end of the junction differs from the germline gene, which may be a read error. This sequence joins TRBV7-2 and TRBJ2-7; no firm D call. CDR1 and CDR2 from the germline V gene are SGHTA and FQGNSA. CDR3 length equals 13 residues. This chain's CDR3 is CASTLAFGGSQYF. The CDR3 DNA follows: TGTGCCAGCACCTTAGCCTTCGGTGGGTCACAGTACTTC.

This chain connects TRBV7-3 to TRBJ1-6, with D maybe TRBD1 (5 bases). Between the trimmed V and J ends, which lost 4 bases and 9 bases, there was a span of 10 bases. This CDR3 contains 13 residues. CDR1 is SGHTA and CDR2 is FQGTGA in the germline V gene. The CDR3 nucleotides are TGTGCCAGCAGCTCCCAGGGAGGTTCACCCCTCCACTTT. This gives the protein CASSSQGGSPLHF.

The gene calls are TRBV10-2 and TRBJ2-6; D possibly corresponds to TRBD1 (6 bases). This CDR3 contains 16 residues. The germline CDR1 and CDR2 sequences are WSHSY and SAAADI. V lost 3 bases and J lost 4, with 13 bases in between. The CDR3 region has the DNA TGCGCCAGCAGTGATTCAGGGGCGCGGGGGGCCAACGTCCTGACTTTC. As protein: CASSDSGARGANVLTF.

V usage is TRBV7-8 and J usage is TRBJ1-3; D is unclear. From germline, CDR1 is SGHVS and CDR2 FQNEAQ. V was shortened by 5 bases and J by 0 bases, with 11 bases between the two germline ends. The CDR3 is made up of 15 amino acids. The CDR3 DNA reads TGTGCCAGCAGCCAAGACCCGAACTCTGGAAACACCATATATTTT. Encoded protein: CASSQDPNSGNTIYF.

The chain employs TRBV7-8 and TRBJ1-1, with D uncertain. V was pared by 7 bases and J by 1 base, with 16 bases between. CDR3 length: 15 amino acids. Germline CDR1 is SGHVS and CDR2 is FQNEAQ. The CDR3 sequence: CASIPRGLTNTEAFF. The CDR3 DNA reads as TGTGCCAGCATCCCCCGGGGATTAACGAACACTGAAGCTTTCTTT.

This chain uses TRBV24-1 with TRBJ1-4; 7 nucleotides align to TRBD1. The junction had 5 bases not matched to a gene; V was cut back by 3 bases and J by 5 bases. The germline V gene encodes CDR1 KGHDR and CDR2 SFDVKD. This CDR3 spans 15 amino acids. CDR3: CATSDPQGGNEKLFF. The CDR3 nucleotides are TGTGCCACCAGTGATCCCCAGGGGGGGAATGAAAAACTGTTTTTT.

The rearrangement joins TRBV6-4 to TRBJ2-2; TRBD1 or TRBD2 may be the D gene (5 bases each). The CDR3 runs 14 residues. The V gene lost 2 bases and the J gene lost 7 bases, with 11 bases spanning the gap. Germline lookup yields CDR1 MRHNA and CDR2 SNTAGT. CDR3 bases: TGTGCCAGCAGTGACCTAGCAGGGATCGGGGAGCTGTTTTTT. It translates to CASSDLAGIGELFF.